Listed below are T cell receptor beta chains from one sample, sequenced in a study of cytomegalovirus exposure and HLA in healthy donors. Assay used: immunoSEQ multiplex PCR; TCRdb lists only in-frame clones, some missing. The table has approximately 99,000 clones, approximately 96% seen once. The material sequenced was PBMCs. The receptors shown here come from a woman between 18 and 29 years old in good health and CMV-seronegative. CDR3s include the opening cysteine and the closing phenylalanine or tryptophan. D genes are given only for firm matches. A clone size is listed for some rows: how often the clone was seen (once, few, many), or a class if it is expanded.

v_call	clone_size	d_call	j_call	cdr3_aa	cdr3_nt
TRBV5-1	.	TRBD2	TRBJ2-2	CASSLASAGGPRTGELFF	TGCGCCAGCAGCTTGGCCTCTGCGGGGGGGCCGCGGACCGGGGAGCTGTTTTTT
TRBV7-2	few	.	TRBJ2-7	CASSSDSGYEQYF	TGTGCCAGCAGCTCGGACAGTGGCTACGAGCAGTACTTC
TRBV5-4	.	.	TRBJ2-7	CASSLDGSSYEQYF	TGTGCCAGCAGCTTGGACGGGAGTTCCTACGAGCAGTACTTC
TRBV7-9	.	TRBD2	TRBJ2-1	CASSSRLAGGTSQQFF	TGTGCCAGCAGCTCCAGACTAGCGGGGGGTACCTCACAACAGTTCTTC
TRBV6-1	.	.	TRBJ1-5	CASSETGGIGQPQHF	TGTGCCAGCAGTGAGACCGGGGGTATCGGGCAGCCCCAGCATTTT
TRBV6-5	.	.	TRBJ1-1	CASSYSPQTPEAFF	TGTGCCAGCAGTTACTCGCCGCAGACTCCCGAAGCTTTCTTT
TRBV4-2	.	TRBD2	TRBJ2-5	CASSQGRGRLAGGQETQYF	TGTGCCAGCAGCCAAGGACGAGGGCGACTAGCGGGGGGGCAAGAGACCCAGTACTTC
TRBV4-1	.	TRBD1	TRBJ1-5	CASSPTGTGRYSNQPQHF	TGCGCCAGCAGCCCAACCGGGACAGGGCGTTATAGCAATCAGCCCCAGCATTTT
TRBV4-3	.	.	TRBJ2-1	CASSQVSDGGAALF	TGCGCCAGCAGCCAAGTTTCTGATGGGGGGGCCGCCCTCTTC
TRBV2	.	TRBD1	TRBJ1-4	CASRRQGTPNEKLFF	TGTGCCAGCAGACGACAGGGGACCCCTAATGAAAAACTGTTTTTT
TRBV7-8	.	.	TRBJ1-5	CASSLWGGNQPQHF	TGTGCCAGCAGCTTATGGGGGGGAAATCAGCCCCAGCATTTT
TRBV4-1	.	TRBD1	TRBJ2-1	CASSQVSGTGPYNEQFF	TGCGCCAGCAGCCAAGTTTCAGGGACAGGGCCTTACAATGAGCAGTTCTTC
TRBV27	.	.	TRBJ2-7	CASSSSPSYEQYF	TGTGCCAGCAGTTCATCTCCCTCTTACGAGCAGTACTTC
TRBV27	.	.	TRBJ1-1	CASIGGTEAFF	TGTGCCAGCATCGGGGGCACTGAAGCTTTCTTT
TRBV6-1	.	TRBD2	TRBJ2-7	CAAHGTSGYEQYF	TGTGCCGCCCACGGGACTAGCGGATACGAGCAGTACTTC
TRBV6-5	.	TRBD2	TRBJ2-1	CASSVSGGGFNEQFF	TGTGCCAGCAGTGTTAGCGGGGGGGGCTTCAATGAGCAGTTCTTC
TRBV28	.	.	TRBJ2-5	CAGPQETQYF	TGTGCCGGGCCCCAAGAGACCCAGTACTTC
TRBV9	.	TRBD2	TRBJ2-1	CASSAGGGDYNEQFF	TGTGCCAGCAGCGCCGGCGGGGGGGACTACAATGAGCAGTTCTTC
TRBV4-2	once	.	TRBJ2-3	CASSQVESDTQYF	TGTGCCAGCAGCCAAGTCGAGTCAGATACGCAGTATTTT
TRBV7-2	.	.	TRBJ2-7	CASSLGDRPYEQYF	TGTGCCAGCAGCTTAGGTGACAGGCCCTACGAGCAGTACTTC
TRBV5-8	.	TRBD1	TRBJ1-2	CASSLADWSRDRGNYGYTF	TGTGCCAGCAGCTTAGCGGATTGGTCCCGGGACAGGGGGAACTATGGCTACACCTTC
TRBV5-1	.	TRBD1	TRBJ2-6	CASSPVSLTGGSGANVLTF	TGCGCCAGCAGCCCAGTATCTTTAACAGGGGGCTCTGGGGCCAACGTCCTGACTTTC
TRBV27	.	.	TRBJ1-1	CASSFGDNEAFF	TGTGCCAGCAGTTTTGGCGACAATGAAGCTTTCTTT
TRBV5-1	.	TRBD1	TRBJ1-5	CASSFGTGVSDAQHF	TGCGCCAGCAGCTTCGGGACAGGGGTCTCCGATGCCCAGCATTTT
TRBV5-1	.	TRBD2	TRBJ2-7	CASCPLTSGAYEQYF	TGCGCCAGCTGTCCCCTGACTAGCGGGGCCTACGAGCAGTACTTC
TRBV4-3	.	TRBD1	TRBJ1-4	CASSQMDRGDEKLFF	TGCGCCAGCAGCCAGATGGACAGGGGAGATGAAAAACTGTTTTTT
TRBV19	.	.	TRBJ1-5	CASSIAGDQPQHF	TGTGCCAGTAGTATTGCAGGGGACCAGCCCCAGCATTTT
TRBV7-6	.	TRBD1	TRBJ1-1	CASSLRGQGNTEAFF	TGTGCCAGCAGCTTGCGGGGACAGGGCAACACTGAAGCTTTCTTT
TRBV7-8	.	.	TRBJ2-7	CASSLLFHEQYF	TGTGCCAGCAGCCTACTCTTCCACGAGCAGTACTTC
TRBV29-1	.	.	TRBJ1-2	CSVEAGNYGYTF	TGCAGCGTTGAGGCGGGAAACTATGGCTACACCTTC
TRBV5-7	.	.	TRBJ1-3	CASSLLTGRYSGNTIYF	TGTGCCAGCAGCTTGTTAACAGGTCGGTACTCTGGAAACACCATATATTTT
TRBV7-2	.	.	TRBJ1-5	CASSFFGQPQHF	TGTGCCAGCAGCTTTTTCGGTCAGCCCCAGCATTTT
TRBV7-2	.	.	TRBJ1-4	CASSLEGGILVQKLFF	TGTGCCAGCAGCTTAGAGGGCGGGATTCTCGTCCAAAAACTGTTTTTT
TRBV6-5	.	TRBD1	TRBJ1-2	CASSYTSTGINGYTF	TGTGCCAGCAGTTACACCTCGACAGGGATCAATGGCTACACCTTC
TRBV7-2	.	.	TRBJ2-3	CASSSQASRVTDTQYF	TGTGCCAGCAGCTCTCAGGCAAGCAGGGTCACAGATACGCAGTATTTT
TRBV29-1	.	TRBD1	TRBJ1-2	CSVEDTGDKGYTF	TGCAGCGTTGAGGACACAGGGGATAAGGGCTACACCTTC
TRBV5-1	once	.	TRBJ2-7	CASSIGLRAYEQYF	TGCGCCAGCAGTATAGGTCTCAGGGCCTACGAGCAGTACTTC
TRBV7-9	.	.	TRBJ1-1	CASSVAIAEAFF	TGTGCCAGCAGCGTTGCTATCGCTGAAGCTTTCTTT
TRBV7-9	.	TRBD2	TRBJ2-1	CAGSGENYNEQFF	TGTGCCGGCAGCGGGGAGAACTACAATGAGCAGTTCTTC